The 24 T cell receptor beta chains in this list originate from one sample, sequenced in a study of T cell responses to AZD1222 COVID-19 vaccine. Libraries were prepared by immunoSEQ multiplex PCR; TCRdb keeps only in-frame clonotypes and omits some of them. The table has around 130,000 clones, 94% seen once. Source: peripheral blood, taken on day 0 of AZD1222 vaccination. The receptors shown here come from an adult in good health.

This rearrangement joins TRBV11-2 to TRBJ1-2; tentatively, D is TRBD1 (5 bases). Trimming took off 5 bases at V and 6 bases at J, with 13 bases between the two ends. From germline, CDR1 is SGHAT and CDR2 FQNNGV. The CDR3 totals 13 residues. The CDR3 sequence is CASSPRAGHGYTF. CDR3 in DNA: TGTGCCAGCAGCCCCCGCGCAGGGCATGGCTACACCTTC.

The CDR3 sequence is CASSWGMGSEAFF. CDR3 nucleotides: TGTGCCAGTAGTTGGGGGATGGGAAGTGAAGCTTTCTTT. The chain couples TRBV19 to TRBJ1-1; tentative D call: TRBD1 (5 bases). The CDR3 runs 13 residues. Germline V lookup: CDR1 LNHDA, CDR2 SQIVND (reference sequence). V lost 5 bases, J lost 7 bases, and 14 bases lay in between.

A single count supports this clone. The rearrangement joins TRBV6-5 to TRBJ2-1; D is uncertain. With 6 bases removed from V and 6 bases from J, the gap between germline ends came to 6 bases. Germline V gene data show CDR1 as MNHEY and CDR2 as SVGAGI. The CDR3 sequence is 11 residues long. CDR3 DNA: TGTGCCAGCAGCCAACGCAATGAGCAGTTCTTC. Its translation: CASSQRNEQFF.

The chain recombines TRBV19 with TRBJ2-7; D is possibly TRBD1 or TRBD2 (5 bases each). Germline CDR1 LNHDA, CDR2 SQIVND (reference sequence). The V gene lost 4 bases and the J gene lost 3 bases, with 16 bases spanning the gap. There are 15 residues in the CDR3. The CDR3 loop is CASSTSRDGLYEQYF. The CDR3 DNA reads TGTGCCAGTAGTACGAGCCGGGACGGGCTCTACGAGCAGTACTTC.

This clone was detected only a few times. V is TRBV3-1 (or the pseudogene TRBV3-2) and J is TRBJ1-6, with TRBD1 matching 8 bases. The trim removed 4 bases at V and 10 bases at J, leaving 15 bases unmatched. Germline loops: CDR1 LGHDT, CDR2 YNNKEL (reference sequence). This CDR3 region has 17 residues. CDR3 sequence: CASSLGRGHFYGSPLHF. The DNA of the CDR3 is TGTGCCAGCAGCCTTGGCAGGGGGCATTTTTATGGATCACCCCTCCACTTT.

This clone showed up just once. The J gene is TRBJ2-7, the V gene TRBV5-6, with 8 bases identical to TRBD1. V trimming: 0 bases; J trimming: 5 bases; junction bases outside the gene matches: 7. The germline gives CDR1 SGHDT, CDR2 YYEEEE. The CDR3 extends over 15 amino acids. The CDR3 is CASSLVGTGRDEQYF. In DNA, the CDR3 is TGTGCCAGCAGCTTGGTGGGGACAGGCAGGGACGAGCAGTACTTC. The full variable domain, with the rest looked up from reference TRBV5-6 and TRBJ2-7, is DAGVTQSPTHLIKTRGQQVTLRCSPKSGHDTVSWYQQALGQGPQFIFQYYEEEERQRGNFPDRFSGHQFPNYSSELNVNALLLGDSALYLCASSLVGTGRDEQYFGPGTRLTVT.

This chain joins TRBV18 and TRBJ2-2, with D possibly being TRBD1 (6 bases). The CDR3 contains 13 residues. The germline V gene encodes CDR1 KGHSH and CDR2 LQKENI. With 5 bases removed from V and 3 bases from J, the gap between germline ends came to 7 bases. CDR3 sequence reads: CASSKGDTGELFF. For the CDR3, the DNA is TGTGCCAGCTCAAAGGGGGACACCGGGGAGCTGTTTTTT.

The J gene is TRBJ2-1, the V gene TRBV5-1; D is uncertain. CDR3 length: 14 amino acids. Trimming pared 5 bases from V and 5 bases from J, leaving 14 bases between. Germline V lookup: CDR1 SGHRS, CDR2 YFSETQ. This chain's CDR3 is CASSLGSYNNEQFF. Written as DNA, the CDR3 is TGCGCCAGCAGTCTTGGCAGCTATAACAATGAGCAGTTCTTC.

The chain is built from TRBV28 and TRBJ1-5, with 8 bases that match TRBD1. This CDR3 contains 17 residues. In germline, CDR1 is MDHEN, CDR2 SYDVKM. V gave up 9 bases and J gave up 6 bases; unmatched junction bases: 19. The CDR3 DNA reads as TGTGCCAGTCTTAGGCAGGGGGCTCTTAATTCAGGTCAGCCCCAGCATTTT. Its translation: CASLRQGALNSGQPQHF.

The CDR3 sequence: CASSPENRLNTEAFF. The CDR3, as DNA: TGTGCCAGCTCACCGGAGAACAGATTGAACACTGAAGCTTTCTTT. The chain employs TRBV18 and TRBJ1-1; D unclear. This CDR3 is 15 amino acids long. V gave up 3 bases and J gave up 0 bases, with 11 bases separating them. Germline V lookup: CDR1 KGHSH, CDR2 LQKENI.

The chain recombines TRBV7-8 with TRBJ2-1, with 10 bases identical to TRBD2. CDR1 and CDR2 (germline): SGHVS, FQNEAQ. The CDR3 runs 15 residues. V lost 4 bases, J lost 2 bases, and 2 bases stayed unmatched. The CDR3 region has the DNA TGTGCCAGCAGCTCTAGCGGGAGCACCTACAATGAGCAGTTCTTC. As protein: CASSSSGSTYNEQFF. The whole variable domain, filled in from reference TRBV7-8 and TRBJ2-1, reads GAGVSQSPRYKVAKRGQDVALRCDPISGHVSLFWYQQALGQGPEFLTYFQNEAQLDKSGLPSDRFFAERPEGSVSTLKIQRTQQEDSAVYLCASSSSGSTYNEQFFGPGTRLTVL.

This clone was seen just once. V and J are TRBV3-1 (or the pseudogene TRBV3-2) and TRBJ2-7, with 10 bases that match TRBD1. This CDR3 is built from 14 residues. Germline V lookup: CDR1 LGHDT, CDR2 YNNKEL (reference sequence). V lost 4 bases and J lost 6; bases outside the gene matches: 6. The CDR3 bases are TGTGCCAGCAGCCTCCGGGACAGGGGTTTCGAGCAGTACTTC. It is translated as CASSLRDRGFEQYF.

CDR3 sequence: CASSQTNEQFF. CDR3 DNA: TGTGCCAGCAGCCAGACGAATGAGCAGTTCTTC. The chain couples TRBV3-1 (or the pseudogene TRBV3-2) to TRBJ2-1; D gene unclear. Germline-derived CDR1 and CDR2 are LGHDT and YNNKEL (reference sequence). V was shortened by 3 bases and J by 7 bases, with 4 bases between the two germline ends. The CDR3 loop spans 11 amino acids.

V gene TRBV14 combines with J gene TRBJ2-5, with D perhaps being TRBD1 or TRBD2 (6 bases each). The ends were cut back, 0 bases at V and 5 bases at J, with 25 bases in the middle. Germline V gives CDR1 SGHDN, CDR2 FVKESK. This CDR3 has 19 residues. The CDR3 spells CASSQDPHLAGEVRETQYF. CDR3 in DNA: TGTGCCAGCAGCCAAGATCCCCATTTGGCAGGGGAGGTGCGGGAGACCCAGTACTTC.

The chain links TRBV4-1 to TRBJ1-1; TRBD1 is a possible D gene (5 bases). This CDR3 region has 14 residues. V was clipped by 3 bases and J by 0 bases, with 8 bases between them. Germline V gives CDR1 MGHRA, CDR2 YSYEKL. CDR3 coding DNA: TGCGCCAGCAGCCAGGGACTCTTGAACACTGAAGCTTTCTTT. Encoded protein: CASSQGLLNTEAFF.

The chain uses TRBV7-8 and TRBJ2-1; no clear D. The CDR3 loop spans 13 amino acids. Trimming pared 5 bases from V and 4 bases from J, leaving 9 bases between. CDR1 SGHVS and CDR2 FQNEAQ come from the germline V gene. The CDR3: CASSANSYNEQFF. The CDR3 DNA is TGTGCCAGCAGCGCCAACTCGTACAATGAGCAGTTCTTC.

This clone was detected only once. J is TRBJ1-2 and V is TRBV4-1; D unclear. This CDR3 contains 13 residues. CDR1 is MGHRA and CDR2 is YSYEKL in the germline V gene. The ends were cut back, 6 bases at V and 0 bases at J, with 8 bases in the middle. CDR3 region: CASSSLSNYGYTF. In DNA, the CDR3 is TGCGCCAGCAGTTCCTTATCTAACTATGGCTACACCTTC.

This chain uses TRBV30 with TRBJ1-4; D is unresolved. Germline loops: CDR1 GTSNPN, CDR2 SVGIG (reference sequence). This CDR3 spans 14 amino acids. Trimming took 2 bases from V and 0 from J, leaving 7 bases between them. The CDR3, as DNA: TGTGCCTGGAGTTTGGGTTCAACTAATGAAAAACTGTTTTTT. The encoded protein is CAWSLGSTNEKLFF.

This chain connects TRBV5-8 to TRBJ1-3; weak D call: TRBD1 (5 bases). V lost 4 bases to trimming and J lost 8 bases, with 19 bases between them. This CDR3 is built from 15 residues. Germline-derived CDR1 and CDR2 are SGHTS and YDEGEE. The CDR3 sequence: CASSPQGGLMDTIYF. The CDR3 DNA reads TGTGCCAGCAGCCCCCAGGGAGGGCTAATGGACACCATATATTTT.

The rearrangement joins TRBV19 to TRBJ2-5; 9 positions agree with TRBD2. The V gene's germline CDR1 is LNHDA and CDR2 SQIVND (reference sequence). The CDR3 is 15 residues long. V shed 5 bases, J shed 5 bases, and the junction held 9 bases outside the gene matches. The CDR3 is CASSWTSARRETQYF. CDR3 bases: TGTGCCAGTAGTTGGACTAGCGCAAGGAGGGAGACCCAGTACTTC.

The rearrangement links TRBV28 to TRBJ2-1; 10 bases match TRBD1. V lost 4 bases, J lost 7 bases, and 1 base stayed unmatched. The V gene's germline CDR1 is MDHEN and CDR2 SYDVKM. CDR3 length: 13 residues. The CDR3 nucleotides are TGTGCCAGCAGTTGGGACAGGGGAAATGAGCAGTTCTTC. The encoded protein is CASSWDRGNEQFF.

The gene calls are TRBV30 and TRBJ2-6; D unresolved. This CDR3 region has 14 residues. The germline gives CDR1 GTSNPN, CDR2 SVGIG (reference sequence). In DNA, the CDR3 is TGTGGCCTGGAGACGGCAGCTGGGGCCAACGTCCTGACTTTC. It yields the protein CGLETAAGANVLTF.

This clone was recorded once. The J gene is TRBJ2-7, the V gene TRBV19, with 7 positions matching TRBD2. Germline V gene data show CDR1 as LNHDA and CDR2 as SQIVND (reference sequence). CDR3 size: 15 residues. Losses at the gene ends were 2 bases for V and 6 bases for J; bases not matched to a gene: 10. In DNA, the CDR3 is TGTGCCAGTAGTATAAAAGAGACTAGCTATCGCGAGCAGTACTTC. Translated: CASSIKETSYREQYF.

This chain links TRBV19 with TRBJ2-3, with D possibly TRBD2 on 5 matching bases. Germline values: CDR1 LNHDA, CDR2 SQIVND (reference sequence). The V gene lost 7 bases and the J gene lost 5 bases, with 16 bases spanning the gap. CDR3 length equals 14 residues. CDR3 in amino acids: CASTISERGDTQYF. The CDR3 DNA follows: TGTGCCAGTACTATTAGCGAAAGAGGAGATACGCAGTATTTT.